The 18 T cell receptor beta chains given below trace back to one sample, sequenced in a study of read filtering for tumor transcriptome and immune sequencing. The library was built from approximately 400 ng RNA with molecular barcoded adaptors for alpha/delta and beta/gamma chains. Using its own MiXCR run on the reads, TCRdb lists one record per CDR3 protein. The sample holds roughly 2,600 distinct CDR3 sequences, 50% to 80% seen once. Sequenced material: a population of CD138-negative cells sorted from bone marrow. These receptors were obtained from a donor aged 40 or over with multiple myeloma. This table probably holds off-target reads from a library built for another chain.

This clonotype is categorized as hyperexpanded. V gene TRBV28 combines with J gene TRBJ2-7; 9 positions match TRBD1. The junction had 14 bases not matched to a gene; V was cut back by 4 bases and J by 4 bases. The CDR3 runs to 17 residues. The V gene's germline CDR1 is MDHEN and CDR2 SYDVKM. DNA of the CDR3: TGTGCCAGCAGTTCTAATCTGATCCGGGACAGGGATTACGAGCAGTACTTC. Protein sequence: CASSSNLIRDRDYEQYF.

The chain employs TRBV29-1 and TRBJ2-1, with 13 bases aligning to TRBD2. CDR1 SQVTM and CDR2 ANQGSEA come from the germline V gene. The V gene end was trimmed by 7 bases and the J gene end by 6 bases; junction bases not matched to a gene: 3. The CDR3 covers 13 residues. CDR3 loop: CSGGLAGLNEQFF. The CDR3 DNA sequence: TGCAGCGGGGGACTAGCGGGACTCAATGAGCAGTTCTTC.

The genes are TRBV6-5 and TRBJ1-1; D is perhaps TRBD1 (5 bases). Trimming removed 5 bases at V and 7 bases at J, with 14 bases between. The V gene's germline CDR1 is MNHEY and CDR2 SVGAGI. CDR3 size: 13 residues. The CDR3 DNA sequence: TGTGCCAGCAGTCCCACCGGGACGATTGAAGCTTTCTTT. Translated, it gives CASSPTGTIEAFF.

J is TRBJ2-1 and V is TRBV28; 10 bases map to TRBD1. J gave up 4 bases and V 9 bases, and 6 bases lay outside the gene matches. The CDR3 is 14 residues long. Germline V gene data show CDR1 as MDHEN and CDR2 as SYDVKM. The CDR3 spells CASIGQGGYNEQFF. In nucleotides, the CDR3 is TGTGCCAGTATCGGACAGGGGGGTTACAATGAGCAGTTCTTC.

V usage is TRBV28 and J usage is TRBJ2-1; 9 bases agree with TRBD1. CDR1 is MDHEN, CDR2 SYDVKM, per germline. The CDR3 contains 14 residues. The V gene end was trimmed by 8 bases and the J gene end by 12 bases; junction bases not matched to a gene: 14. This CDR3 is CASSGGWTGVVQFF. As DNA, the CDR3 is TGTGCCAGCTCCGGGGGCTGGACAGGGGTGGTGCAGTTCTTC.

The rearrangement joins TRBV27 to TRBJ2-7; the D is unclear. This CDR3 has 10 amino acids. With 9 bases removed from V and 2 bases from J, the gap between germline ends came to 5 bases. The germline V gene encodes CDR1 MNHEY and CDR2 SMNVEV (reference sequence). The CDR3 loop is CASGTYEQYF. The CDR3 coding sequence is TGTGCCAGTGGGACCTACGAGCAGTACTTC.

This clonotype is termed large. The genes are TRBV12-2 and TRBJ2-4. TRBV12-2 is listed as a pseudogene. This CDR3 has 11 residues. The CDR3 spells CARGSANIQYF. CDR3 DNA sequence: TGTGCAAGGGGCTCGGCGAACATTCAGTACTTC.

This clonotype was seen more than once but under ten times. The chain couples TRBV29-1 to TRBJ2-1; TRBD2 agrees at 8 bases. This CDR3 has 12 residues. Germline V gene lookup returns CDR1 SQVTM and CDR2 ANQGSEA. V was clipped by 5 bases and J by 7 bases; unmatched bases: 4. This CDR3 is CSVPLAGNEQFF. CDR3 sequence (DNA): TGCAGCGTTCCCTTAGCGGGAAATGAGCAGTTCTTC.

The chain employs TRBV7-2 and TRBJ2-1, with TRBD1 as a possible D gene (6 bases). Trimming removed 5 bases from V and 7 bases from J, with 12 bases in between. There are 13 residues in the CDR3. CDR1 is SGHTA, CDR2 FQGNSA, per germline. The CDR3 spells CASSDGTINEQFF. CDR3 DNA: TGTGCCAGCAGCGACGGGACAATTAATGAGCAGTTCTTC.

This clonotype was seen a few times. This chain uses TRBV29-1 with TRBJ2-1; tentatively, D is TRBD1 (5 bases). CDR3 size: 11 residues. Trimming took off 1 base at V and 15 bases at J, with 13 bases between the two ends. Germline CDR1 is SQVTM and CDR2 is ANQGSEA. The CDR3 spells CSVEGQGMLFF. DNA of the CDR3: TGCAGCGTTGAAGGGCAGGGTATGCTGTTCTTC.

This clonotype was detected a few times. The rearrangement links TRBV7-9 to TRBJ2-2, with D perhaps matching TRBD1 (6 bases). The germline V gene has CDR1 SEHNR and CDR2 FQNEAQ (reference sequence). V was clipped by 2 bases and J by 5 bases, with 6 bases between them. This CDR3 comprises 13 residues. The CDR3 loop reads CASSLQGTGELFF. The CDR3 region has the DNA TGTGCCAGCAGCTTACAGGGGACCGGGGAGCTGTTTTTT.

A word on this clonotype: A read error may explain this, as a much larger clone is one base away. The CDR3 DNA reads as TGTGCCAGCAGTGAATATATCCCCTCGAAAGGGCAGTTCTTC. Its translation: CASSEYIPSKGQFF. The rearrangement uses TRBV25-1 and TRBJ2-1, with D unclear. V was cut by 0 bases and J by 12 bases, with 15 bases left in between. This CDR3 is 14 amino acids long. The germline gives CDR1 MGHDK, CDR2 SYGVNS.

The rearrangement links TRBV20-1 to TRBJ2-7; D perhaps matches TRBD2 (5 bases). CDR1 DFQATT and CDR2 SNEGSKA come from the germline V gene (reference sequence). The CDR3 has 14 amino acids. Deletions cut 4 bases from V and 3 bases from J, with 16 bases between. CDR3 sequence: CSANKDSRNYEQYF. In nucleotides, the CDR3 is TGCAGTGCTAATAAGGACTCCCGAAACTACGAGCAGTACTTC.

CDR3 amino acids: CASSMQPNTGELFF. The CDR3 coding sequence is TGTGCCAGTAGTATGCAACCGAACACCGGGGAGCTGTTTTTT. This chain joins TRBV19 and TRBJ2-2, with D hard to call. Germline V gives CDR1 LNHDA, CDR2 SQIVND (reference sequence). V was shortened by 3 bases and J by 0 bases, with 5 bases between the two germline ends. CDR3 length: 14 residues.

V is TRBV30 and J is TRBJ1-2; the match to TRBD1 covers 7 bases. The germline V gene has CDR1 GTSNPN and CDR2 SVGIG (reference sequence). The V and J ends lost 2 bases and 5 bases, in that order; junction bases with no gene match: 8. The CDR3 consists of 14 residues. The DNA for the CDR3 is TGTGCCTGGAGTTGGGGAGGGGGCCGGTATGGCTACACCTTC. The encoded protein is CAWSWGGGRYGYTF.

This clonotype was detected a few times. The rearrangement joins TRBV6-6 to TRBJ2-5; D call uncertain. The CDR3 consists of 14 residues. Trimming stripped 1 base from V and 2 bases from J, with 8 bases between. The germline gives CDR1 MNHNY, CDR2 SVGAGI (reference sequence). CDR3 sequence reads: CASSYLGVQETQYF. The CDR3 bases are TGTGCCAGCAGTTACTTAGGAGTACAAGAGACCCAGTACTTC.

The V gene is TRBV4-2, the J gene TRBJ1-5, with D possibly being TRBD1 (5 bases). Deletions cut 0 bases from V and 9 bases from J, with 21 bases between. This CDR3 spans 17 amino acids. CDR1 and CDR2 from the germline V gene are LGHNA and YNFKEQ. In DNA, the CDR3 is TGTGCCAGCAGCCAAGATGGAGGGCGCAGGGTGGTAGGGCCCCAGCATTTT. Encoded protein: CASSQDGGRRVVGPQHF.

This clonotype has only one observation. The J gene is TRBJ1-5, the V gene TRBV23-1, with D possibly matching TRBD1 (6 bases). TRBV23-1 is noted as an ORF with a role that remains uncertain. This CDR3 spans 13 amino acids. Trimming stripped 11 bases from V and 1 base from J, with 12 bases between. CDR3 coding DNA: TGCGCCTTTCAGGGGCAAAGCAATCAGCCCCAGCATTTT. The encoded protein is CAFQGQSNQPQHF.